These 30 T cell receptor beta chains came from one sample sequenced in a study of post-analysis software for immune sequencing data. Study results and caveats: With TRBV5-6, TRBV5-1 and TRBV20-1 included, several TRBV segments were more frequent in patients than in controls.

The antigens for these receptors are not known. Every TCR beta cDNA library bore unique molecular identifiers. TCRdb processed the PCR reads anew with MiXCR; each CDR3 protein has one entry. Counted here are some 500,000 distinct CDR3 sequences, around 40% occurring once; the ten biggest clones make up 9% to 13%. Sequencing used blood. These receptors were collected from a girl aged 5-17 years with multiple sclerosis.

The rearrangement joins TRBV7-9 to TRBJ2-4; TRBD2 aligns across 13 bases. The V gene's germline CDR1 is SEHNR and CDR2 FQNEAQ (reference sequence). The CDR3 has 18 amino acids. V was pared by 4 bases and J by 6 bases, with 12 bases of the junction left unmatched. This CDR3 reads CASSSDFGLAGVPNIQYF. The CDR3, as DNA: TGTGCCAGCAGCTCCGACTTCGGACTAGCGGGAGTCCCAAACATTCAGTACTTC.

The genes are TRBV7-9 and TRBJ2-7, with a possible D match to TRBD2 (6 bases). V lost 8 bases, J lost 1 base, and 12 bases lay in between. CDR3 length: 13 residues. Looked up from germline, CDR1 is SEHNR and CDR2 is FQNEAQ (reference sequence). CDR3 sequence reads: CASAGTESYEQYF. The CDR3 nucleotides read TGTGCCAGCGCCGGGACTGAGTCCTACGAGCAGTACTTC.

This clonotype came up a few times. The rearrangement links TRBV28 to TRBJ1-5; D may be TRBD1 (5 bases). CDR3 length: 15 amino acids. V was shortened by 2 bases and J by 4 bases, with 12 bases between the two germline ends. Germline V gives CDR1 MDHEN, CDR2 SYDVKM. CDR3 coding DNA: TGTGCCAGCAGTTTAAGACAGTTGTTGAATCAGCCCCAGCATTTT. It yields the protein CASSLRQLLNQPQHF. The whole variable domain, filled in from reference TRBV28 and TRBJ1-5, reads DVKVTQSSRYLVKRTGEKVFLECVQDMDHENMFWYRQDPGLGLRLIYFSYDVKMKEKGDIPEGYSVSREKKERFSLILESASTNQTSMYLCASSLRQLLNQPQHFGDGTRLSIL.

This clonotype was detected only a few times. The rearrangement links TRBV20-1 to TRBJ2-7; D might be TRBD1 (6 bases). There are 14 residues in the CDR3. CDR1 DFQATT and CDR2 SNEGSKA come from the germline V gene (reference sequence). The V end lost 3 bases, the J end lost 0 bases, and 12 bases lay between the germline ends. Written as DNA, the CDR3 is TGCAGTGCTAGGATCATGGACAGCTCCTACGAGCAGTACTTC. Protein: CSARIMDSSYEQYF.

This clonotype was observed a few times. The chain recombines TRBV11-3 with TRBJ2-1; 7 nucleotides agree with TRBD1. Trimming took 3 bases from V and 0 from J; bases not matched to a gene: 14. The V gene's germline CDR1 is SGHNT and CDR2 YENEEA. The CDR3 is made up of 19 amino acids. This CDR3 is CASSFSPTGHPSSYNEQFF. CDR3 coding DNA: TGTGCCAGCAGCTTCAGTCCGACAGGGCACCCGAGCTCCTACAATGAGCAGTTCTTC.

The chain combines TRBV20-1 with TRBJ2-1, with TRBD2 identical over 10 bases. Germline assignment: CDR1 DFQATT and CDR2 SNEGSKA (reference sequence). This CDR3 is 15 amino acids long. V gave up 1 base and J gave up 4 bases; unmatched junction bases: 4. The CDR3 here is CSARGRTSGYNEQFF. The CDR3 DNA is TGCAGTGCTAGAGGTAGGACTAGCGGTTACAATGAGCAGTTCTTC.

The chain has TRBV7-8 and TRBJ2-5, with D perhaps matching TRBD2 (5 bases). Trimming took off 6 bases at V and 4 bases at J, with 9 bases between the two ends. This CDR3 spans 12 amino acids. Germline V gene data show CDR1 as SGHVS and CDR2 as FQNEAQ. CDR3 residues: CASSAAGETQYF. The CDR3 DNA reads TGTGCCAGCAGTGCTGCGGGAGAGACCCAGTACTTC. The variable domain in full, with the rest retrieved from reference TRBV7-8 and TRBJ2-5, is GAGVSQSPRYKVAKRGQDVALRCDPISGHVSLFWYQQALGQGPEFLTYFQNEAQLDKSGLPSDRFFAERPEGSVSTLKIQRTQQEDSAVYLCASSAAGETQYFGPGTRLLVL.

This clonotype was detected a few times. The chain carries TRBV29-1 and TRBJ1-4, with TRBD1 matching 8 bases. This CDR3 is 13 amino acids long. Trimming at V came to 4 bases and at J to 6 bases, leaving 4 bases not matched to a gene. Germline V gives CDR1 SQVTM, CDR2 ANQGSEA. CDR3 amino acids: CSVAGTGDEKLFF. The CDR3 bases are TGCAGCGTTGCCGGGACAGGAGATGAAAAACTGTTTTTT. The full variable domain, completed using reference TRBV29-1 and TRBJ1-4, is SAVISQKPSRDICQRGTSLTIQCQVDSQVTMMFWYRQQPGQSLTLIATANQGSEATYESGFVIDKFPISRPNLTFSTLTVSNMSPEDSSIYLCSVAGTGDEKLFFGSGTQLSVL.

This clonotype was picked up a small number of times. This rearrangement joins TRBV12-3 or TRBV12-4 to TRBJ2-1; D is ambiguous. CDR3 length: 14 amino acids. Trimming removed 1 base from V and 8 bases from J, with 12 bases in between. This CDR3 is CASSLELLIDEQFF. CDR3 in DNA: TGTGCCAGCAGTTTAGAGCTGTTGATCGATGAGCAGTTCTTC.

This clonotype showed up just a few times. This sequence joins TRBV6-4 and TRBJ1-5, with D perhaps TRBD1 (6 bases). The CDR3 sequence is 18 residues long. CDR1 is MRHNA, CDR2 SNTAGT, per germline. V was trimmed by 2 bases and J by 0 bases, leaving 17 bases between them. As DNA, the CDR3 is TGTGCCAGCAGTGACGACCGGGGGCCCACTTATAGCAATCAGCCCCAGCATTTT. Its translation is CASSDDRGPTYSNQPQHF.

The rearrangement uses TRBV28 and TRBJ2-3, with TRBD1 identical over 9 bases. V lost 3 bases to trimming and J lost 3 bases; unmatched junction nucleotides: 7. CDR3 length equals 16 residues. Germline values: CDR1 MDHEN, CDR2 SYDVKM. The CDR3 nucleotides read TGTGCCAGCAGTTTCGCGTCACAGGGGGCAACAGATACGCAGTATTTT. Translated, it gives CASSFASQGATDTQYF.

The DNA for the CDR3 is TGCGGCACAATGGCGGGCGGGAACTCCTACAATGAGCAGTTCTTC. Translated, it gives CGTMAGGNSYNEQFF. The chain joins TRBV29-1 to TRBJ2-1; TRBD2 might be the D (6 bases). The CDR3 length is 15 residues. Germline loops: CDR1 SQVTM, CDR2 ANQGSEA.

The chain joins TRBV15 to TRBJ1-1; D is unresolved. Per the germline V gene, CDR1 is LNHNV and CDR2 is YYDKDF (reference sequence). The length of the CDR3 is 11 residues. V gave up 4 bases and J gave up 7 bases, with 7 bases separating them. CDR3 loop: CATSKSFEAFF. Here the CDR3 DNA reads TGTGCCACCAGCAAATCATTTGAAGCTTTCTTT.

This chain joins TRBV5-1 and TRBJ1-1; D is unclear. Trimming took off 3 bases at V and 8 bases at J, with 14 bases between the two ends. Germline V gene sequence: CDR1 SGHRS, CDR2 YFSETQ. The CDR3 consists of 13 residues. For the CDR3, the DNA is TGCGCCAGCAGCTCGGAGCCGGGCCTAGAAGCTTTCTTT. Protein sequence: CASSSEPGLEAFF.

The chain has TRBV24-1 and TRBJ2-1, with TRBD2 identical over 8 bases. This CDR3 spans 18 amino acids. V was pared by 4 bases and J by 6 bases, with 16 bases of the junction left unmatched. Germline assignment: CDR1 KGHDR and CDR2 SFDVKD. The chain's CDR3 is CATSDRGVGSGISNEQFF. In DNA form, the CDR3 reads TGTGCCACCAGTGACCGCGGGGTAGGTAGCGGGATATCCAATGAGCAGTTCTTC.

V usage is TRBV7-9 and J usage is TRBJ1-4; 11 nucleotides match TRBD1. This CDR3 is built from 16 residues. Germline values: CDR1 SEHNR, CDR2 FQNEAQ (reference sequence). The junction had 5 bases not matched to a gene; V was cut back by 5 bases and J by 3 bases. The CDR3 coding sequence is TGTGCCAGCAGCCTGGACAGGGGGCTAGCTAATGAAAAACTGTTTTTT. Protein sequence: CASSLDRGLANEKLFF.

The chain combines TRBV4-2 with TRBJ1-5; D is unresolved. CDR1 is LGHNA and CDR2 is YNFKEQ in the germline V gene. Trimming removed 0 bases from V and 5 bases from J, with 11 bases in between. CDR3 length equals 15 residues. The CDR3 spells CASSQDLGRDQPQHF. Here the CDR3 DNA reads TGTGCCAGCAGCCAAGATTTAGGGAGGGATCAGCCCCAGCATTTT.

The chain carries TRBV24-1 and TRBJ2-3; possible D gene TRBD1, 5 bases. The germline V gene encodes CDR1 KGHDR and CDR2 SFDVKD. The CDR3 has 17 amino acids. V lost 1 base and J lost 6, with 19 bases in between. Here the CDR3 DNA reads TGTGCCACCAGTGATTTTGGGCAGGGCCCCCTCACCGATACGCAGTATTTT. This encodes CATSDFGQGPLTDTQYF.

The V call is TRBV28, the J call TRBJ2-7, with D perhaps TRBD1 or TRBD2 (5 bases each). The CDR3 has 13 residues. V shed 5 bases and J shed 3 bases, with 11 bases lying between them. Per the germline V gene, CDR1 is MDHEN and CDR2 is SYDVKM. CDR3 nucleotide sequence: TGTGCCAGCAGTAGGGACCCCGTCTACGAGCAGTACTTC. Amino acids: CASSRDPVYEQYF.

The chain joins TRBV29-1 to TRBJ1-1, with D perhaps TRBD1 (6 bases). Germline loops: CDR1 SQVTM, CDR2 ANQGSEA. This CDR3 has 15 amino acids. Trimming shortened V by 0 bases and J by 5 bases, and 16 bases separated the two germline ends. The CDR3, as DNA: TGCAGCGTTGAAGATCAGGGGTTAGTCGCGACTGAAGCTTTCTTT. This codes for CSVEDQGLVATEAFF.

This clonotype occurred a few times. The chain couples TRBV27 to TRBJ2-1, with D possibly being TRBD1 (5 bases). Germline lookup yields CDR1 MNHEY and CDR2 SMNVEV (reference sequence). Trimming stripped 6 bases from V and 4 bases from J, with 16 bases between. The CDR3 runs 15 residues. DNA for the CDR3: TGTGCCAGCAGCCCTGCATTTACAGGATACAATGAGCAGTTCTTC. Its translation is CASSPAFTGYNEQFF.

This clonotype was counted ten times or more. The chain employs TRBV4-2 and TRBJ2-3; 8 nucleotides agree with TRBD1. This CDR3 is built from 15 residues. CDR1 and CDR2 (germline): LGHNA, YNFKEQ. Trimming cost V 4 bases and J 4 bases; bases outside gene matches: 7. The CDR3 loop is CASSLTGDGADTQYF. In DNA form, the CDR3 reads TGTGCCAGCAGCCTGACAGGGGACGGGGCAGATACGCAGTATTTT.

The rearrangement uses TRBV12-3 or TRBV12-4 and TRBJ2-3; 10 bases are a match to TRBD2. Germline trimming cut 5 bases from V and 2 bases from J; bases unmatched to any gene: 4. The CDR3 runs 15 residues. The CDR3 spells CASSAGTSDTDTQYF. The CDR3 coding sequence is TGTGCCAGCAGTGCCGGGACTAGCGACACAGATACGCAGTATTTT.

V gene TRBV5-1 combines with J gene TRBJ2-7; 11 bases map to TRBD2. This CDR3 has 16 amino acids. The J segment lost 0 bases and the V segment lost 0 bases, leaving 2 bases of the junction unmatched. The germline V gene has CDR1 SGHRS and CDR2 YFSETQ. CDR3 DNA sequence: TGCGCCAGCAGCTTGGGGACTAGCGGGTTCTCCTACGAGCAGTACTTC. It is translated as CASSLGTSGFSYEQYF.

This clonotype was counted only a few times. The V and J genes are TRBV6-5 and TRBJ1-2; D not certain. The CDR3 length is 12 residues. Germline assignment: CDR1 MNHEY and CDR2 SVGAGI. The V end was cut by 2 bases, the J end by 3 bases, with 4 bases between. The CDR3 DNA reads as TGTGCCAGCAGTTACGGGGACTATGGCTACACCTTC. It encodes CASSYGDYGYTF.

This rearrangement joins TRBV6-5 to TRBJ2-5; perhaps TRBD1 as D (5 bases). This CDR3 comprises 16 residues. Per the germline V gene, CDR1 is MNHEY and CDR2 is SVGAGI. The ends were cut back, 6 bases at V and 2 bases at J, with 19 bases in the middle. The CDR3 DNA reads TGTGCCAGCAGACCCATACGACAGCCCGTTCAAGAGACCCAGTACTTC. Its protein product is CASRPIRQPVQETQYF.

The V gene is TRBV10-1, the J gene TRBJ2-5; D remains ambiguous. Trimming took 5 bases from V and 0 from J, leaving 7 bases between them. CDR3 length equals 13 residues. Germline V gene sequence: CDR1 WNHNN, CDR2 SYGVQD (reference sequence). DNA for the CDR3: TGCGCCAGCAGTTCCGGATACCAAGAGACCCAGTACTTC. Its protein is CASSSGYQETQYF.

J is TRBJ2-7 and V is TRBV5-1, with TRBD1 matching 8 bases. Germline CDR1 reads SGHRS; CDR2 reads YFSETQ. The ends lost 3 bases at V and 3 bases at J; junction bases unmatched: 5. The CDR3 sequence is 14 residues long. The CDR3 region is CASSSRTGNYEQYF. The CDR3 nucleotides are TGCGCCAGCAGCTCTAGGACAGGGAACTACGAGCAGTACTTC.

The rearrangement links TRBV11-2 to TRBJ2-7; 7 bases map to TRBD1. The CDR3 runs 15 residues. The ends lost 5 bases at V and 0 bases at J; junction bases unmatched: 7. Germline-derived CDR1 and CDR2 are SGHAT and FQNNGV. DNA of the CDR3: TGTGCCAGCAGCCCTTACAGGGGCAGCTCCTACGAGCAGTACTTC. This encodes CASSPYRGSSYEQYF.

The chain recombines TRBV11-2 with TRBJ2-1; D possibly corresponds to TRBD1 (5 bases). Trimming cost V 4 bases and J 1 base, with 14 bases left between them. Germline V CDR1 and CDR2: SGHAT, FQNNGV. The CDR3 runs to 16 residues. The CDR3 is CASSSRWGQSYNEQFF. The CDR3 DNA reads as TGTGCCAGCAGCTCCCGGTGGGGCCAGTCCTACAATGAGCAGTTCTTC.